A single TCR beta chain is shown here with its context. The CDR3 loop spans 14 amino acids. The germline CDR1 and CDR2 sequences are MNHEY and SVGEGT. The J segment lost 8 bases and the V segment lost 4 bases, leaving 8 bases of the junction unmatched. The sample is drawn from a study of blood T cells in healthy people across ages. For the second PCR, which ran for 7 to 11 cycles, a sample-barcoded 5' primer and a J-beta primer mix were used. TCRdb re-called the 5' RACE reads with MiXCR, one entry per CDR3 protein. The table has hundreds of thousands of distinct CDR3 sequences, approximately 30% seen once.

The source material was blood. The TCR comes from a woman aged 80 or over in good health. The chain employs TRBV6-2 or TRBV6-3 and TRBJ1-1; 9 nucleotides agree with TRBD1. CDR3 sequence (DNA): TGTGCCAGCAGTTCGGGACAGGGAGGACGAGAAGCTTTCTTT. Amino acids: CASSSGQGGREAFF.